This T cell receptor (beta chain) was observed in a study of T cells in Graves' hyperthyroidism and ophthalmopathy (dated by TCRdb to between 2018 and 2020). Context from the whole study: Peripheral blood was sampled at the time of initial diagnosis, prior to any treatment. Thyroid tissue and blood T-cell repertoires from several Graves' hyperthyroidism patients were also compared in the study. The paper describes TCR Vbeta CDR3 sequencing of 140 or so peripheral blood samples, made up of roughly 40 ophthalmopathy patients, around 78 hyperthyroidism patients and some 17 progressor patients. TCR V-J signatures able to tell the groups apart were searched for in a discovery cohort of 95 or so patients, of whom 40 to 45 had Graves' ophthalmopathy and 57 had stable Graves' hyperthyroidism. For training and testing, the 110 or so patients in the discovery cohort were randomly divided in a 7:3 ratio. After blood sampling, hyperthyroidism patients were treated with methimazole at a starting dose of 30 mg daily, and ophthalmopathy patients were treated with high-dose intravenous methylprednisolone. Whether ophthalmopathy could be predicted prospectively was tested in an independent validation cohort made up of approximately 19 hyperthyroidism patients plus 17 patients who later progressed to ophthalmopathy.

Paper-wide results and their limitations: A model built on a 13 V-J signature distinguished ophthalmopathy from stable hyperthyroidism, reaching 85% to 90% sensitivity and approximately 83% specificity in cross-validation and 80%/75% in testing. In validation, progression to ophthalmopathy was predicted by the model with approximately 67% sensitivity and just over 72% specificity, a median of 6.5 months before onset. No statistical method was used to fix the sample size in advance, and group allocation was not hidden from the investigators. Most expanded thyroid clonotypes (frequency above 0.001) were also detected in blood, a finding suggesting that blood repertoires may reflect thyroid immune responses.

Concerning this clonotype itself: Its antigen specificity is not known. Per-base qualities were not stored, and no clone one base away is much larger.

The TCR beta CDR3 regions were amplified from RNA transcripts. The first round of RT-PCR for the TCR CDR3 was performed with the HTBI primer set and the Qiagen OneStep RT-PCR kit. The libraries were constructed in a second round of multiplex PCR and then size-selected and purified. Paired-end sequencing of the libraries was performed with 100 bp reads on an Illumina HiSeq2000. The authors processed their data as follows. SOAPnuke was used to process the raw data, throwing out any read that contained adapters or uncalled bases, had a mean Phred below 15, or lacked an exact constant-primer or identifier match. High-quality paired reads were merged using COPE v1.2.5, and each unique nucleotide sequence was defined as a clonotype. Clonotypes were aligned to IMGT TRBV, TRBD and TRBJ reference segments using MiTCR v1.1. The analysis included only V-J combinations with a frequency above 0.0001, which together covered 99% to 99.2% of the repertoires. A TCS score was defined as the ratio of F50 (clonal expansion) to E x V (chaos), with BLOSUM62-based TCRdist applied between CDR3 peptides within each V-J. Welch's t-statistics and random forest reduced some 510 V-J features to under 15, which were used in a naive Bayes classifier (R e1071). TCRdb itself trimmed the public reads at Q25 with fastp, ran MiXCR and retained productive beta chains. Each entry merges the rows of one CDR3 protein and shows their most common DNA and genes. The V and J calls here are based on TCRdb, not the publication. This sample gives 250,000 to 350,000 distinct CDR3 sequences in total; roughly 15% of them show up just once. Of the sample, approximately 31% falls within the top ten clones.

Graves' hyperthyroidism was defined as stable when no progression to ophthalmopathy occurred over 18 months of follow-up. Hyperthyroidism patients were newly diagnosed, with disease duration under 2 months, and aged 18 to 65 years. The study excluded patients with uncontrolled infections, other autoimmune diseases, pregnancy or lactation. Clinical symptoms, serum thyroxine and TRAb, thyroid ultrasound, and orbital computed tomography formed the basis for the diagnoses. PBMCs were isolated from around 10 ml of fresh peripheral blood by Ficoll-Paque density gradient centrifugation. Total RNA was extracted with Trizol reagent, and quality was checked on an Agilent 2100 Bioanalyzer. Sequences were obtained from blood. The clonotype originates from a young man with Graves' hyperthyroidism.

The CDR3 region has the sequence CASSLSTSGRELFF. In nucleotide form, the sequence is TGTGCCAGCAGTTTATCTACTAGCGGGAGGGAGCTGTTTTTT. Recombination linked TRBV27 to TRBJ2-2; TRBD2 agrees with 10 junctional bases. Unmatched junction bases come to 1, with V trimmed by 0 bases and J by 9 bases. CDR3 length: 14 amino acids, cysteine to phenylalanine. Just CDR3 DNA is preserved here, 42 bases in frame from base 1. CDR1 is given as MNHEY and CDR2 as SMNVEV, both from the germline V gene (reference sequence).